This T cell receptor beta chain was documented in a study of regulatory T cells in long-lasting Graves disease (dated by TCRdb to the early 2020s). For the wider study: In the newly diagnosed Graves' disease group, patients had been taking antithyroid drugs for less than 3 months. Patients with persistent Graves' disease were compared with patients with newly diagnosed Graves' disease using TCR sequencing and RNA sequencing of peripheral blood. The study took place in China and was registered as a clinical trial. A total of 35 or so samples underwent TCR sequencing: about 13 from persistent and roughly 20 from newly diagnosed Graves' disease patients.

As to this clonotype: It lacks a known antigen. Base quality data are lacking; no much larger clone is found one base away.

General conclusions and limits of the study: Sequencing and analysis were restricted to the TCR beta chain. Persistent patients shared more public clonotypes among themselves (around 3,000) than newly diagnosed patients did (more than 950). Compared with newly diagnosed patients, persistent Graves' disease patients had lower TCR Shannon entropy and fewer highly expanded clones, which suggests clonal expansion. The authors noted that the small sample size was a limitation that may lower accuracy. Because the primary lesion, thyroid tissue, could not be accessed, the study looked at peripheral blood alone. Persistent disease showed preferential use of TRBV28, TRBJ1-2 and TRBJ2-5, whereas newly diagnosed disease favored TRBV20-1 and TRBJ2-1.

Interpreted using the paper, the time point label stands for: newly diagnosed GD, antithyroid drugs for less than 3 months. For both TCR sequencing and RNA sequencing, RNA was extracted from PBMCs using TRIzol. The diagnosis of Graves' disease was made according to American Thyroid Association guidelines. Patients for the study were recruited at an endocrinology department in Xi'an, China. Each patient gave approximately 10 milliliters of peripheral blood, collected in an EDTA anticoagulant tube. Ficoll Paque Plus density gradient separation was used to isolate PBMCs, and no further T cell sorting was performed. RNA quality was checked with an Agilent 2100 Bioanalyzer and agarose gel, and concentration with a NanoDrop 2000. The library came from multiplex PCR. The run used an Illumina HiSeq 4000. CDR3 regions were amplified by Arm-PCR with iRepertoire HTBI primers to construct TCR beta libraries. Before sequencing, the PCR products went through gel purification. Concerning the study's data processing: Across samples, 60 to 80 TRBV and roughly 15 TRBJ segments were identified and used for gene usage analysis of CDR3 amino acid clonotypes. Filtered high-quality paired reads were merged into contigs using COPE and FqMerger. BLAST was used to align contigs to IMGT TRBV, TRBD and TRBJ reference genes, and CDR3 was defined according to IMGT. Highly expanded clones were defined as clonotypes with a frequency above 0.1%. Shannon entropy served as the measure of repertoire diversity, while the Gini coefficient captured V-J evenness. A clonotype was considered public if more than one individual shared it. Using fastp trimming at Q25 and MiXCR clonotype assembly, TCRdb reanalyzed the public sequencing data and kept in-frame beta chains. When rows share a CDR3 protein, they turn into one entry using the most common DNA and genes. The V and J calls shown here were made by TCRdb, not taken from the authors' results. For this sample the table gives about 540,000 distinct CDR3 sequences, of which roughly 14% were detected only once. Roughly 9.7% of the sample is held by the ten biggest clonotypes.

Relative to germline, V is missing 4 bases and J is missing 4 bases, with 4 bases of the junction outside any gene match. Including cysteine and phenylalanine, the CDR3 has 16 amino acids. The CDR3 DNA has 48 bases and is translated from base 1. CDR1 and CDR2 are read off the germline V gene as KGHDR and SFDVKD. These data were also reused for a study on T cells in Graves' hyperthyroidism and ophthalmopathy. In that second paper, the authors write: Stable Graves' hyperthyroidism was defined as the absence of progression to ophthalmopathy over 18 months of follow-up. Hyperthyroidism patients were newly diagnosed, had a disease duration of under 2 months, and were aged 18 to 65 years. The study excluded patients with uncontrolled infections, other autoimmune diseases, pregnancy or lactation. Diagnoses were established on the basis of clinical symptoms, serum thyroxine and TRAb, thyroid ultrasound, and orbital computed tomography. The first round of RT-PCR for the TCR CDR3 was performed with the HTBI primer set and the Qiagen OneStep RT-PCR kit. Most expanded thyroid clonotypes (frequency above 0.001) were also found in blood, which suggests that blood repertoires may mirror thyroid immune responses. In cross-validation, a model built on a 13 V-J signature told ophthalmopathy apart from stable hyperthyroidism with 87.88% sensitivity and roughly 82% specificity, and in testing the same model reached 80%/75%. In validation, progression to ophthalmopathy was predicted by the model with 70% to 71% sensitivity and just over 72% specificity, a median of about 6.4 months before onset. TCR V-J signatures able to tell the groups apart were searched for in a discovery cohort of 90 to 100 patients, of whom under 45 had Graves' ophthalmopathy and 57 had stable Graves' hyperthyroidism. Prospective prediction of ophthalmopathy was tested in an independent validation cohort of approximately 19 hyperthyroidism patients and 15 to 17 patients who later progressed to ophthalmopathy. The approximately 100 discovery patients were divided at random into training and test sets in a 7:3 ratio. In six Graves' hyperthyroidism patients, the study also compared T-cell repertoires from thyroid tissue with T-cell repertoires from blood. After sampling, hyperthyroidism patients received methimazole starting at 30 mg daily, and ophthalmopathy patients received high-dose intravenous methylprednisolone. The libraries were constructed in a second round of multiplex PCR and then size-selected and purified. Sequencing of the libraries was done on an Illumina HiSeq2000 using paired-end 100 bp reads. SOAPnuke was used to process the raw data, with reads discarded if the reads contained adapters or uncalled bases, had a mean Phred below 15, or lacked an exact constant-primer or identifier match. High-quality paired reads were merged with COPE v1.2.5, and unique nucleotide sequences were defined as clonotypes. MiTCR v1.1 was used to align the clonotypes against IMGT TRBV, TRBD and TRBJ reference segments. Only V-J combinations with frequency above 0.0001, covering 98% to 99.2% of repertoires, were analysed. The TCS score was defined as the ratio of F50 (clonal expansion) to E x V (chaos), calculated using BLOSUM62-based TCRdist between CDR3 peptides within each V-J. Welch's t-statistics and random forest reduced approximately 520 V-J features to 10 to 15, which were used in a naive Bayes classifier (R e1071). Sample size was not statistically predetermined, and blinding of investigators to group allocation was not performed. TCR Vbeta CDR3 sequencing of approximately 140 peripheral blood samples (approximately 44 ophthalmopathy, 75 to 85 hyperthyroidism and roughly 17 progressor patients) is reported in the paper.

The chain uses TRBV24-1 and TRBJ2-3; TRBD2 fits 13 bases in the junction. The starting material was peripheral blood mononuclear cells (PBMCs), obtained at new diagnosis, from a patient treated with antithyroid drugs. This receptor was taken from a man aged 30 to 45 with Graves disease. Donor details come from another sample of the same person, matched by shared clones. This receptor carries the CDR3 CATSEWTSGSSDTQYF. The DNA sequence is TGTGCCACCAGTGAATGGACTAGCGGGAGCTCAGATACGCAGTATTTT.